Listed here are 7 T cell receptor beta chains from one sample, sequenced in a study of cytomegalovirus exposure and HLA in healthy donors. PCR primers comprised 60 Vbeta and 13 Jbeta primers. The protocol was immunoSEQ multiplex PCR, while the TCRdb copy is restricted to in-frame clones and leaves out a portion. The table has some 140,000 clones, roughly two thirds seen once. Sequencing input: PBMCs. The source is a woman in her forties in good health and CMV-seronegative.

This rearrangement joins TRBV2 to TRBJ1-2; D possibly corresponds to TRBD1 (5 bases). The CDR3 runs 12 residues. The germline CDR1 and CDR2 sequences are SNHLY and FYNNEI. CDR3 in amino acids: CASGRGNYGYTF. The CDR3 DNA is TGTGCTTCCGGACGGGGGAACTATGGCTACACCTTC.

The genes are TRBV7-9 and TRBJ2-5, with D maybe TRBD2 (6 bases). Germline values: CDR1 SEHNR, CDR2 FQNEAQ (reference sequence). Trimming took 5 bases from V and 5 from J, leaving 15 bases between them. The CDR3 totals 14 residues. CDR3 sequence (DNA): TGTGCCAGCAGCCCGTTGGGACTTCGGGAGACCCAGTACTTC. Translation gives CASSPLGLRETQYF.

The chain combines TRBV10-3 with TRBJ1-1; TRBD1 matches at 9 bases. Germline V gene lookup returns CDR1 ENHRY and CDR2 SYGVKD. V was clipped by 10 bases and J by 6 bases; unmatched bases: 6. This CDR3 has 12 amino acids. In nucleotides, the CDR3 is TGTGCCAGCAAGGGACAGGGCCCTGAAGCTTTCTTT. Its translation is CASKGQGPEAFF.

This rearrangement joins TRBV5-1 to TRBJ1-4, with D maybe TRBD1 (5 bases). The CDR3 contains 14 residues. Trimming took 0 bases from V and 4 from J, leaving 7 bases between them. In germline, CDR1 is SGHRS, CDR2 YFSETQ. The CDR3 DNA is TGCGCCAGCAGCTTGGAGGGGCTTAATGAAAAACTGTTTTTT. Translation gives CASSLEGLNEKLFF.

The table lists this clone with a count of one. The J gene is TRBJ1-2, the V gene TRBV5-6; D is undetermined. V was cut by 2 bases and J by 2 bases, with 10 bases left in between. The V gene's germline CDR1 is SGHDT and CDR2 YYEEEE. This CDR3 region has 14 residues. DNA of the CDR3: TGTGCCAGCAGCTTACCGGACTTAAACTATGGCTACACCTTC. Its protein is CASSLPDLNYGYTF.

The CDR3 loop is CASSFKDRVLSPLHF. The CDR3 DNA reads TGTGCCAGCAGTTTCAAGGACAGGGTACTTTCACCCCTCCACTTT. The genes are TRBV27 and TRBJ1-6; the match to TRBD1 covers 8 bases. Germline V gene lookup returns CDR1 MNHEY and CDR2 SMNVEV (reference sequence). This CDR3 contains 15 residues. The V gene end was trimmed by 3 bases and the J gene end by 9 bases; junction bases not matched to a gene: 7.

This chain links TRBV9 with TRBJ2-5; TRBD2 might be the D (6 bases). Germline CDR1 is SGDLS and CDR2 is YYNGEE. Trimming removed 3 bases at V and 4 bases at J, with 22 bases between. CDR3 length: 17 amino acids. CDR3 sequence: CASSAPTGLGLGETQYF. In DNA, the CDR3 is TGTGCCAGCAGCGCCCCGACGGGACTGGGGCTTGGAGAGACCCAGTACTTC. The full variable domain, completed using reference TRBV9 and TRBJ2-5, is DSGVTQTPKHLITATGQRVTLRCSPRSGDLSVYWYQQSLDQGLQFLIQYYNGEERAKGNILERFSAQQFPDLHSELNLSSLELGDSALYFCASSAPTGLGLGETQYFGPGTRLLVL.